This TCR beta chain was recovered during a study of blood T cell repertoires in COVID-19. Study background: Nucleic acid was either cDNA or gDNA, and it came from T cells, B-cell-depleted T cells, or PBMCs.

The CDR3 is 18 residues long. Trimming took 5 bases from V and 0 from J, leaving 20 bases between them. CDR1 and CDR2 from the germline V gene are SGHVS and FNYEAQ. Profiled with immunoSEQ multiplex PCR; TCRdb holds only in-frame clones, not every one. The sample yields about 210,000 clones, 89% seen once. Sequencing was done on a sample of peripheral blood. This sequence was found in a woman in her thirties or forties with acute or convalescent COVID-19. This chain uses TRBV7-6 with TRBJ1-3; D is ambiguous. The CDR3 nucleotides are TGTGCCAGCAGCCCCGCGCGATACAGCGGAATCTCTGGAAACACCATATATTTT. This sequence encodes CASSPARYSGISGNTIYF. The full variable domain, completed using reference TRBV7-6 and TRBJ1-3, is GAGVSQSPRYKVTKRGQDVALRCDPISGHVSLYWYRQALGQGPEFLTYFNYEAQQDKSGLPNDRFSAERPEGSISTLTIQRTEQRDSAMYRCASSPARYSGISGNTIYFGEGSWLTVV.